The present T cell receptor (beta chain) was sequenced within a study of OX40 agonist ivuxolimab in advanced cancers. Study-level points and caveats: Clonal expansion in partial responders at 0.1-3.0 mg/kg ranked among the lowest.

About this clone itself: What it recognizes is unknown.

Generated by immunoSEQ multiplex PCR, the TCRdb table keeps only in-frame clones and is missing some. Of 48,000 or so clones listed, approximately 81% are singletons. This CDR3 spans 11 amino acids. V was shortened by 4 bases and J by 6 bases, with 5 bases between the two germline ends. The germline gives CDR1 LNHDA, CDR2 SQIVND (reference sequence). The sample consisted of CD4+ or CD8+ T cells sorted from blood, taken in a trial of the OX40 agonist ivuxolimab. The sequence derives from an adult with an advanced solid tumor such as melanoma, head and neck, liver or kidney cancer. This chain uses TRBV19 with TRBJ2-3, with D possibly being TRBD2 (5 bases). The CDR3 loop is CASSSGDTQYF. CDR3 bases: TGTGCCAGTAGTAGCGGGGATACGCAGTATTTT. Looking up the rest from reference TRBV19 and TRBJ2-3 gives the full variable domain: DGGITQSPKYLFRKEGQNVTLSCEQNLNHDAMYWYRQDPGQGLRLIYYSQIVNDFQKGDIAEGYSVSREKKESFPLTVTSAQKNPTAFYLCASSSGDTQYFGPGTRLTVL.